This record looks at one T cell receptor beta chain sequence and its context. Per the germline V gene, CDR1 is SGDLS and CDR2 is YYNGEE. The CDR3 has 14 amino acids. V dropped 3 bases and J dropped 11 bases, with 20 bases sitting between them. This sample was taken from a study of PD-L1 blockade in urothelial cancer. In the study overall: Each participant's history included 0 to 3 prior chemotherapy regimens. Once treatment had started, blood was analyzed at 3 weeks (second dose) and again at 6 weeks. Blood yielded a median of 141,255 T cells per sample.

Here immunoSEQ multiplex PCR was the method, and the copy in TCRdb shows in-frame clones only, minus some. The sample holds 85,000 to 95,000 clones, more than 70% seen once. As for time point: pretreatment peripheral blood. Samples were collected from each patient before treatment and during treatment. Each patient gave between 1 and 8 of them in total. The sequenced sample was PBMCs, obtained around atezolizumab (anti-PD-L1) treatment. This clonotype was obtained from an elderly woman with urothelial cancer. V is TRBV9 and J is TRBJ1-1, with a weak D call TRBD1 (6 bases). CDR3 amino acids: CASSAPTGTLGAFF. The CDR3 DNA reads as TGTGCCAGCAGCGCTCCTACCGGGACACTTGGGGCTTTCTTT.